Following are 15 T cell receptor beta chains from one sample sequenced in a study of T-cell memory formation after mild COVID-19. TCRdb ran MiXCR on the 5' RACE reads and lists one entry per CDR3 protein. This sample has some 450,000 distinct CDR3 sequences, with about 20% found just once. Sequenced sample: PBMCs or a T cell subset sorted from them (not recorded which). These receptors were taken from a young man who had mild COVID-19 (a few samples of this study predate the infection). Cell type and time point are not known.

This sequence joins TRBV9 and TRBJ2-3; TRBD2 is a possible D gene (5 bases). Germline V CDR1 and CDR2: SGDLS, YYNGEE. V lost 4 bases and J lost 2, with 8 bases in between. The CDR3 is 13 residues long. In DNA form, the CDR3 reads TGTGCCAGCAGCCAGCGGCCCACAGATACGCAGTATTTT. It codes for CASSQRPTDTQYF. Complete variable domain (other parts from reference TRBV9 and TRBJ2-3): DSGVTQTPKHLITATGQRVTLRCSPRSGDLSVYWYQQSLDQGLQFLIQYYNGEERAKGNILERFSAQQFPDLHSELNLSSLELGDSALYFCASSQRPTDTQYFGPGTRLTVL.

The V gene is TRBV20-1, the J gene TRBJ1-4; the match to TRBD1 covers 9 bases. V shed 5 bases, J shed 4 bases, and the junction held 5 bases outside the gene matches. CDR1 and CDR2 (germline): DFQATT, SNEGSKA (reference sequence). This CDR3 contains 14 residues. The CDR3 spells CSALWGQGNEKLFF. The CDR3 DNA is TGCAGTGCTCTCTGGGGACAGGGTAATGAAAAACTGTTTTTT.

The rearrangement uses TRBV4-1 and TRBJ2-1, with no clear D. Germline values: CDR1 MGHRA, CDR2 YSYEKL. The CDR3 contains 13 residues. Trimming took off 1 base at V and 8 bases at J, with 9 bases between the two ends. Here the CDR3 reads CASSQVGSDEQFF. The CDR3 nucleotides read TGCGCCAGCAGCCAAGTAGGTAGTGATGAGCAGTTCTTC.

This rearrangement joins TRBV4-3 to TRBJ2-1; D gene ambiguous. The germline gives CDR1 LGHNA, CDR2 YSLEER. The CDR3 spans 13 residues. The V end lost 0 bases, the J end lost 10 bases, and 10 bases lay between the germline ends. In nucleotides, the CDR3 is TGCGCCAGCAGCCAAGATCCCGCAATGGAGCAGTTCTTC. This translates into CASSQDPAMEQFF.

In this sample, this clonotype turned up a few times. CDR3 bases: TGTGCCAGCAGTGGGACGGGGACTGAAGCTTTCTTT. Translation gives CASSGTGTEAFF. The chain links TRBV2 to TRBJ1-1, with no clear D. V was clipped by 4 bases and J by 5 bases, with 8 bases between them. Per the germline V gene, CDR1 is SNHLY and CDR2 is FYNNEI. The CDR3 sequence is 12 residues long. Full variable domain (missing parts from reference TRBV2 and TRBJ1-1): EPEVTQTPSHQVTQMGQEVILRCVPISNHLYFYWYRQILGQKVEFLVSFYNNEISEKSEIFDDQFSVERPDGSNFTLKIRSTKLEDSAMYFCASSGTGTEAFFGQGTRLTVV.

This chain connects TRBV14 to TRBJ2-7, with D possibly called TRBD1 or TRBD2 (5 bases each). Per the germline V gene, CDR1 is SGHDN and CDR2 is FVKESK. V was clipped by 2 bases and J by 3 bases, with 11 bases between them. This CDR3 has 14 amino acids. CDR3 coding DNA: TGTGCCAGCAGCCAATGGGGGTCTAACTACGAGCAGTACTTC. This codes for CASSQWGSNYEQYF.

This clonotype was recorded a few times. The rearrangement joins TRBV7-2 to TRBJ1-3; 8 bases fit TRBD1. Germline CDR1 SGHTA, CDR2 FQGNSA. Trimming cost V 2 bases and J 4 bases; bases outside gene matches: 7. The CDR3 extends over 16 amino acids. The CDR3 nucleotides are TGTGCCAGCAGCTTATACCGGACAGGGTTAGGAAACACCATATATTTT. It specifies CASSLYRTGLGNTIYF.

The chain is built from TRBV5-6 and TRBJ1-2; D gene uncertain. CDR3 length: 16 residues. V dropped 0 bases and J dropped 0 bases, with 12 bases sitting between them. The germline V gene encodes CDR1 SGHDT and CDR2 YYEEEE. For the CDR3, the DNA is TGTGCCAGCAGCTTGGGTCCCAGGCGAGCTAACTATGGCTACACCTTC. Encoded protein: CASSLGPRRANYGYTF.

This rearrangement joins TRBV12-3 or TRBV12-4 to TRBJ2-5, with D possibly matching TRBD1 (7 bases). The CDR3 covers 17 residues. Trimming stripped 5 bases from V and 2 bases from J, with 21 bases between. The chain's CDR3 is CASSAPWRGRNQETQYF. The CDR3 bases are TGTGCCAGCAGTGCCCCCTGGAGGGGGCGCAATCAAGAGACCCAGTACTTC.

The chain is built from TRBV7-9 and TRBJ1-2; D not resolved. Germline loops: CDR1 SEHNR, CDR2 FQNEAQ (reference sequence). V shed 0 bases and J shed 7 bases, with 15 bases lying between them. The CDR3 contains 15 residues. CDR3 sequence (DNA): TGTGCCAGCAGCTTAGCGGGGAAAGGAGTGTCTGGCTACACCTTC. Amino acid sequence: CASSLAGKGVSGYTF.

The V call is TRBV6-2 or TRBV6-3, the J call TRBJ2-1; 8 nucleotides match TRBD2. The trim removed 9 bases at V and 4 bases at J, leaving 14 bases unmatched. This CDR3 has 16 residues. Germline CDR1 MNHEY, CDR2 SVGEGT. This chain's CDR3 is CASKVFSGVAYNEQFF. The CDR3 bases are TGTGCCAGTAAGGTATTTAGCGGGGTGGCTTACAATGAGCAGTTCTTC.

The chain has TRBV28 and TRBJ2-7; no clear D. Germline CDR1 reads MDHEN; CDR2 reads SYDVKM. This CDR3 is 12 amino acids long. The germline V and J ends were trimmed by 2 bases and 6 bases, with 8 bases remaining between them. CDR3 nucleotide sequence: TGTGCCAGCAGTTTAGCTCTTGGCGAGCAGTACGTC. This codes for CASSLALGEQYV.

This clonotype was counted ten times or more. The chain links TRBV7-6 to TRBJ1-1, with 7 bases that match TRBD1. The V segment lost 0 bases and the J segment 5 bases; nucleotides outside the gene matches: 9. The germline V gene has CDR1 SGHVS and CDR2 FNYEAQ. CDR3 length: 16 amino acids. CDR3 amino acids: CASSLANQGGWTEAFF. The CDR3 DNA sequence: TGTGCCAGCAGCTTAGCGAACCAGGGGGGTTGGACTGAAGCTTTCTTT.

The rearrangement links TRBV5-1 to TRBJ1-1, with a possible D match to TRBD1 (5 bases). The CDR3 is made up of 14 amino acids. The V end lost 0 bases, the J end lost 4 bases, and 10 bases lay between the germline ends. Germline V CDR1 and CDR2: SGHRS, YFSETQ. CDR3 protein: CASSLDWGGTEAFF. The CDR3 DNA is TGCGCCAGCAGCTTGGATTGGGGGGGCACTGAAGCTTTCTTT. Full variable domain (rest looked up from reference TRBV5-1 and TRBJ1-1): KAGVTQTPRYLIKTRGQQVTLSCSPISGHRSVSWYQQTPGQGLQFLFEYFSETQRNKGNFPGRFSGRQFSNSRSEMNVSTLELGDSALYLCASSLDWGGTEAFFGQGTRLTVV.

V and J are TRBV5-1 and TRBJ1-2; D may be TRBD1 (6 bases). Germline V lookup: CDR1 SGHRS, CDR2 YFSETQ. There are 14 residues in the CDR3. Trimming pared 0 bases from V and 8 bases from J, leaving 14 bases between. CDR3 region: CASSLETGWEGYTF. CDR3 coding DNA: TGCGCCAGCAGCTTGGAGACAGGATGGGAGGGCTACACCTTC. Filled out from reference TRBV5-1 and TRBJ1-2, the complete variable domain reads KAGVTQTPRYLIKTRGQQVTLSCSPISGHRSVSWYQQTPGQGLQFLFEYFSETQRNKGNFPGRFSGRQFSNSRSEMNVSTLELGDSALYLCASSLETGWEGYTFGSGTRLTVV.